Each of the 9 T cell receptor beta chains below was sequenced from the same sample in a study of blood T cell repertoires in COVID-19. Assay: immunoSEQ multiplex PCR; the TCRdb copy retains only in-frame clones and omits some. This repertoire shows some 260,000 clones, 70% to 90% found once; its top ten account for approximately 2%. Specimen: peripheral blood. These receptors came from a woman aged 40 to 50 who had recovered from COVID-19.

This sequence joins TRBV11-3 and TRBJ2-4; 7 nucleotides line up with TRBD2. The CDR3 sequence is 18 residues long. Germline V gives CDR1 SGHNT, CDR2 YENEEA. V gave up 4 bases and J gave up 0 bases; unmatched junction bases: 12. CDR3 amino acids: CASSSLASSGLAKNIQYF. The DNA of the CDR3 is TGTGCCAGCAGCTCGCTAGCTTCTAGCGGTCTAGCCAAAAACATTCAGTACTTC.

The chain joins TRBV13 to TRBJ2-7; TRBD2 matches 10 bases. Trimming at V came to 1 base and at J to 1 base, leaving 10 bases not matched to a gene. The germline gives CDR1 PRHDT, CDR2 FYEKMQ (reference sequence). The CDR3 runs 18 residues. CDR3 in DNA: TGTGCCAGCAGCTTAGCTAGCGGGAGCTCACTGGGGTCCTACGAGCAGTACTTC. The encoded protein is CASSLASGSSLGSYEQYF.

This chain connects TRBV19 to TRBJ1-1; 8 bases line up with TRBD1. Germline V CDR1 and CDR2: LNHDA, SQIVND (reference sequence). Trimming removed 7 bases from V and 3 bases from J; junction bases left unmatched: 7. The CDR3 totals 14 residues. CDR3 nucleotide sequence: TGTGCCAGTAACGCAGGGGGCTTCTACACTGAAGCTTTCTTT. This sequence encodes CASNAGGFYTEAFF.

The V and J genes are TRBV6-5 and TRBJ2-3, with 10 bases lining up with TRBD1. Per germline, CDR1 MNHEY and CDR2 SVGAGI. J lost 5 bases, V lost 5 bases, and 7 bases had no gene match. The CDR3 has 15 amino acids. For the CDR3, the DNA is TGTGCCAGCAGTACAGACAGGGGGCAGAAAGATACGCAGTATTTT. Translated: CASSTDRGQKDTQYF.

The V and J genes are TRBV4-3 and TRBJ1-4, with D tentatively TRBD1 (6 bases). From germline, CDR1 is LGHNA and CDR2 YSLEER. The germline V and J ends were trimmed by 0 bases and 7 bases, with 18 bases remaining between them. The CDR3 extends over 17 amino acids. CDR3 in amino acids: CASSQDPGGGVGEKLFF. The CDR3, as DNA: TGCGCCAGCAGCCAAGATCCGGGCGGGGGCGTGGGTGAAAAACTGTTTTTT.

This rearrangement joins TRBV5-8 to TRBJ1-5; D gene unclear. The germline V and J ends were trimmed by 0 bases and 0 bases, with 10 bases remaining between them. The CDR3 length is 16 residues. Germline CDR1 is SGHTS and CDR2 is YDEGEE. CDR3 coding DNA: TGTGCCAGCAGCTTGGTGGTCAGTTATAGCAATCAGCCCCAGCATTTT. Translation: CASSLVVSYSNQPQHF.

The rearrangement uses TRBV28 and TRBJ2-7, with TRBD1 matching 9 bases. The V and J ends lost 1 base and 3 bases, in that order; junction bases with no gene match: 7. The CDR3 runs to 16 residues. The germline V gene encodes CDR1 MDHEN and CDR2 SYDVKM. The CDR3 DNA follows: TGTGCCAGCAGTTTATCCGGGACAGGGTTAAACTACGAGCAGTACTTC. It codes for CASSLSGTGLNYEQYF.

The V call is TRBV7-9, the J call TRBJ2-3; 9 bases agree with TRBD1. V lost 7 bases to trimming and J lost 3 bases; unmatched junction nucleotides: 5. The CDR3 runs to 14 residues. CDR1 and CDR2 from the germline V gene are SEHNR and FQNEAQ (reference sequence). The CDR3 region is CASNGQGRTDTQYF. The CDR3 nucleotides read TGTGCCAGCAACGGACAGGGGCGGACAGATACGCAGTATTTT.

This clone was seen once. The chain links TRBV3-1 (or the pseudogene TRBV3-2) to TRBJ2-1, with 7 bases fitting TRBD2. The CDR3 consists of 17 residues. Trimming cost V 2 bases and J 10 bases; bases outside gene matches: 17. Germline V gene lookup returns CDR1 LGHDT and CDR2 YNNKEL (reference sequence). The CDR3 DNA is TGTGCCAGCAGCCAACCTCCTTGGAGGGAGGGCCTCGGGGAGCAGTTCTTC. Translating it yields CASSQPPWREGLGEQFF.